Following are 18 T cell receptor beta chains from one sample sequenced in a study of cytomegalovirus exposure and HLA in healthy donors. Libraries were prepared by immunoSEQ multiplex PCR; TCRdb keeps only in-frame clonotypes and omits some of them. The table has around 100,000 clones, less than 95% seen once. Source material: PBMCs. The receptor source for this set is a woman between 18 and 29 years old in good health and CMV-seronegative.

This clone was seen a single time. CDR3 amino acids: CASSLTWGDRNPNEQYF. As DNA, the CDR3 is TGTGCCAGCAGCCTCACATGGGGGGACAGGAACCCAAACGAGCAGTACTTC. This sequence joins TRBV4-2 and TRBJ2-7; 8 positions agree with TRBD1. V dropped 4 bases and J dropped 5; count of bases not matched to a gene: 16. Germline V lookup: CDR1 LGHNA, CDR2 YNFKEQ. The CDR3 loop spans 17 amino acids.

The rearrangement joins TRBV7-8 to TRBJ2-7, with D perhaps TRBD2 (6 bases). Trimming stripped 5 bases from V and 4 bases from J, with 15 bases between. Looked up from germline, CDR1 is SGHVS and CDR2 is FQNEAQ. CDR3 size: 14 residues. CDR3 loop: CASSGDWSGYEQYF. In nucleotides, the CDR3 is TGTGCCAGCAGCGGGGACTGGAGTGGGTACGAGCAGTACTTC. Complete variable domain (other parts from reference TRBV7-8 and TRBJ2-7): GAGVSQSPRYKVAKRGQDVALRCDPISGHVSLFWYQQALGQGPEFLTYFQNEAQLDKSGLPSDRFFAERPEGSVSTLKIQRTQQEDSAVYLCASSGDWSGYEQYFGPGTRLTVT.

J is TRBJ2-5 and V is TRBV5-1; weak D call: TRBD1 (5 bases). This CDR3 region has 13 residues. CDR1 is SGHRS, CDR2 YFSETQ, per germline. Trimming took 0 bases from V and 4 from J, leaving 7 bases between them. The CDR3 sequence is CASSLGGRETQYF. In nucleotides, the CDR3 is TGCGCCAGCAGCTTGGGGGGCAGAGAGACCCAGTACTTC.

This sequence joins TRBV4-1 and TRBJ1-5; D possibly corresponds to TRBD1 (6 bases). In germline, CDR1 is MGHRA, CDR2 YSYEKL. Between the trimmed V and J ends, which lost 3 bases and 1 base, there was a span of 10 bases. This CDR3 has 15 residues. CDR3: CASSQEDRSNQPQHF. CDR3 nucleotides: TGCGCCAGCAGCCAGGAAGACAGGAGCAATCAGCCCCAGCATTTT.

This sequence joins TRBV11-1 and TRBJ2-3, with TRBD1 matching over 8 bases. The germline V gene encodes CDR1 SGHAT and CDR2 FQDESV (reference sequence). The CDR3 is 15 residues long. The junction had 6 bases not matched to a gene; V was cut back by 4 bases and J by 3 bases. The CDR3 is CASSSGQGETDTQYF. The CDR3 nucleotides are TGTGCCAGCAGCTCCGGACAGGGCGAAACAGATACGCAGTATTTT.

For the CDR3, the DNA is TGTGCCAGCAGTGATCCTCTCTCGTACACTGAAGCTTTCTTT. This gives the protein CASSDPLSYTEAFF. The chain is built from TRBV25-1 and TRBJ1-1; D gene ambiguous. This CDR3 contains 14 residues. Looked up from germline, CDR1 is MGHDK and CDR2 is SYGVNS. V was trimmed by 3 bases and J by 3 bases, leaving 11 bases between them.

The chain's CDR3 is CASSLVLGSEAFF. CDR3 nucleotide sequence: TGTGCCAGCAGCTTGGTACTCGGGAGTGAAGCTTTCTTT. The chain uses TRBV5-8 and TRBJ1-1; D remains unclear. The length of the CDR3 is 13 residues. The germline CDR1 and CDR2 sequences are SGHTS and YDEGEE. V lost 0 bases, J lost 7 bases, and 10 bases lay in between.

The chain employs TRBV19 and TRBJ2-7, with 13 bases fitting TRBD2. Unmatched junction bases numbered 12, after V lost 8 bases and J lost 5 bases. In germline, CDR1 is LNHDA, CDR2 SQIVND (reference sequence). The CDR3 contains 16 residues. The CDR3 reads CASLPEGTSGIHEQYF. CDR3 DNA: TGTGCCAGTTTACCAGAGGGGACTAGCGGGATCCACGAGCAGTACTTC.

This chain links TRBV19 with TRBJ2-1; no definite D call. Trimming stripped 3 bases from V and 0 bases from J, with 6 bases between. The CDR3 spans 14 residues. In germline, CDR1 is LNHDA, CDR2 SQIVND (reference sequence). Written as DNA, the CDR3 is TGTGCCAGTAGTATGGTGAGCTCCTACAATGAGCAGTTCTTC. Encoded protein: CASSMVSSYNEQFF.

The chain is built from TRBV19 and TRBJ2-7; 12 bases are a match to TRBD2. The CDR3 has 15 amino acids. Germline-derived CDR1 and CDR2 are LNHDA and SQIVND (reference sequence). V gave up 3 bases and J gave up 0 bases; unmatched junction bases: 0. The CDR3 DNA reads TGTGCCAGTAGTATGACTAGCGGGGGCTCCTACGAGCAGTACTTC. Encoded protein: CASSMTSGGSYEQYF.

V is TRBV7-9 and J is TRBJ2-6, with 8 bases aligning to TRBD1. Germline trimming cut 6 bases from V and 0 bases from J; bases unmatched to any gene: 10. Germline CDR1 and CDR2: SEHNR and FQNEAQ (reference sequence). The CDR3 is made up of 18 amino acids. The CDR3 bases are TGTGCCAGCAGACCCACGGGACAGGTATACTCTGGGGCCAACGTCCTGACTTTC. Amino acids: CASRPTGQVYSGANVLTF.

V usage is TRBV30 and J usage is TRBJ2-3, with D possibly TRBD2 on 6 matching bases. Trimming left V 2 bases short and J 11 bases short, with 20 bases between. This CDR3 has 14 amino acids. Germline loops: CDR1 GTSNPN, CDR2 SVGIG (reference sequence). The CDR3 here is CAWSPTPGVDRQYF. CDR3 in DNA: TGTGCCTGGAGTCCCACCCCGGGGGTGGATCGGCAGTATTTT.

V and J are TRBV14 and TRBJ2-5; D might be TRBD2 (6 bases). The germline V gene encodes CDR1 SGHDN and CDR2 FVKESK. V was clipped by 0 bases and J by 5 bases, with 28 bases between them. The CDR3 is 20 residues long. CDR3 DNA sequence: TGTGCCAGCAGCCAAGAAGGGCGATTAGTCTCGGGGAGGTCGGTGGAGACCCAGTACTTC. It specifies CASSQEGRLVSGRSVETQYF.

V usage is TRBV4-3 and J usage is TRBJ2-1, with 9 bases matching TRBD1. Germline trimming cut 1 base from V and 2 bases from J; bases unmatched to any gene: 3. Per the germline V gene, CDR1 is LGHNA and CDR2 is YSLEER. The CDR3 contains 16 residues. The CDR3: CASSQAGTGPYNEQFF. In DNA, the CDR3 is TGCGCCAGCAGCCAAGCAGGGACAGGGCCCTACAATGAGCAGTTCTTC.

This rearrangement joins TRBV9 to TRBJ2-1; 12 bases are a match to TRBD2. Per the germline V gene, CDR1 is SGDLS and CDR2 is YYNGEE. The CDR3 is 17 amino acids. V lost 0 bases and J lost 5; bases outside the gene matches: 6. CDR3 sequence reads: CASSVALAGGPDNEQFF. The CDR3 DNA follows: TGTGCCAGCAGCGTAGCTCTAGCGGGAGGGCCGGACAATGAGCAGTTCTTC.

This sequence joins TRBV19 and TRBJ1-4; no reliable D call. The germline V and J ends were trimmed by 4 bases and 0 bases, with 9 bases remaining between them. The CDR3 has 15 residues. Germline assignment: CDR1 LNHDA and CDR2 SQIVND (reference sequence). CDR3 sequence reads: CASSRAGTTNEKLFF. The CDR3 nucleotides read TGTGCCAGTAGTAGAGCAGGAACAACTAATGAAAAACTGTTTTTT.

Only one count was recorded for this clone. The junction shows a germline mismatch at one end, possibly a read error. This chain uses TRBV7-7 with TRBJ2-3; the match to TRBD2 covers 7 bases. The CDR3 has 15 amino acids. Germline lookup yields CDR1 SSHAT and CDR2 FNYEAQ (reference sequence). The DNA for the CDR3 is TGTGCTAGCAGCTTAGCGAGCGGGATCACAGATACGCAGTATTTT. It encodes CASSLASGITDTQYF.

The chain joins TRBV7-2 to TRBJ1-4, with D possibly being TRBD1 (6 bases). The ends were cut back, 3 bases at V and 3 bases at J, with 11 bases in the middle. This CDR3 spans 15 amino acids. Germline CDR1 SGHTA, CDR2 FQGNSA. This CDR3 reads CASSFYREPNEKLFF. The DNA of the CDR3 is TGTGCCAGCAGCTTCTACAGGGAACCTAATGAAAAACTGTTTTTT.